The TCR beta chain described here comes from a study of blood T cell repertoires in COVID-19 (dated by TCRdb to the early 2020s). In terms of the full investigation: Collaborator samples came from the United States, Italy and Spain and covered acute and convalescent phases of COVID-19. The material from the prospective study consisted of cDNA or gDNA derived from T cells, B-cell-depleted T cells, or PBMCs. Deeply sampled blood TCRbeta repertoires from subjects exposed to, actively infected with, or recovered from COVID-19 were included in the dataset. The repertoires were released in a freely available public database meant as a resource for research on the immune response to SARS-CoV-2. Samples came from the ongoing ImmuneRACE study (first 160 participants) plus 1,254 subjects from 6 global collaborators. A de-identified subject ID, COVID-19 status, age in years and sex were almost always included in the sample metadata. Where HLA class I and class II types were available, the types were taken from metadata supplied by the sample provider, not from assay-based typing.

Comments on this clone: Its antigen is not yet known. Base qualities are not at hand, and no much larger clone is one base apart.

Study-wide conclusions, independent of this receptor: How much clinical and demographic metadata was included differed by source and by participant, and the metadata was provided uncurated.

The collaborating institutions used their own protocols to collect whole blood in K2EDTA tubes. For TCRbeta analysis, collaborator samples were shipped as frozen whole blood, as isolated PBMCs, or as DNA extracted from either sample type. The immunoSEQ Assay, a bias-controlled multiplex PCR, was used to amplify TCRbeta CDR3 regions from genomic DNA. Per the authors' processing: The number of nucleated cells in each sample was estimated by amplification of reference gene primers within the assay. To quantify the absolute abundance of each unique TCRbeta CDR3 rearrangement, sequence reads were collapsed and filtered. For each sample, productive Simpson clonality was calculated by taking the square root of Simpson's diversity index across productive rearrangements. TCRdb re-hosts the immuneACCESS table, in-frame sequences only. Its copies lack some clones; in the studies checked, an unresolved V gene accounts for under half of them, and the cause for the rest is not known. V and J calls and clone size are those listed in that table; D and trimming were worked out from the DNA. The sample table records around 200,000 clones; roughly 84% of these occur just once. Roughly 18% of the sample lies in the top ten.

This sequence originates from a woman aged 80 or older with active or convalescent COVID-19. Sequences were obtained from peripheral blood.

The nucleotide sequence is given as TGTGCCAGCAGCTTGGTGGCACAGGGGGCGGACTATGGCTACACCTTC. It encodes CASSLVAQGADYGYTF. Rearrangement joined TRBV5-4 to TRBJ1-2, with 9 middle bases fitting TRBD1. Here V drops 0 bases and J drops 3 bases, and the junction holds 6 bases not matched to any gene. The CDR3 runs 16 amino acids, cysteine and phenylalanine included. Just the 48-base CDR3 DNA is kept, in frame starting at base 1. Via the germline V gene (reference sequence), CDR1 is SGHNT and CDR2 YYREEE. Reference TRBV5-4 and TRBJ1-2 genes cover what lies past the CDR3, so the full variable domain is ETGVTQSPTHLIKTRGQQVTLRCSSQSGHNTVSWYQQALGQGPQFIFQYYREEENGRGNFPPRFSGLQFPNYSSELNVNALELDDSALYLCASSLVAQGADYGYTFGSGTRLTVV.